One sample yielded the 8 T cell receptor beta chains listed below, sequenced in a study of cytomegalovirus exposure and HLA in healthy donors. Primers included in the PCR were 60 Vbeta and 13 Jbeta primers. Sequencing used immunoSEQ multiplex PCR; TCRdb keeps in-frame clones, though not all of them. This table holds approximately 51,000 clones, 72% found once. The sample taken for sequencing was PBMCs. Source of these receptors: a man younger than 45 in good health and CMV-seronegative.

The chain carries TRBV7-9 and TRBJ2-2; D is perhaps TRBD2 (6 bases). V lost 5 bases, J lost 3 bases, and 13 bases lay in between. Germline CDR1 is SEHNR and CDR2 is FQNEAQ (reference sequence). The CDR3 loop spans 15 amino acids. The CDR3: CASSPGGEDTGELFF. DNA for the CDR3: TGTGCCAGCAGCCCAGGCGGGGAGGACACCGGGGAGCTGTTTTTT.

Here the CDR3 reads CAWSVQADYTF. As DNA, the CDR3 is TGTGCCTGGAGTGTACAGGCAGACTACACCTTC. The chain has TRBV30 and TRBJ1-2; D may be TRBD1 (5 bases). The CDR3 is 11 residues long. Germline CDR1 GTSNPN, CDR2 SVGIG (reference sequence). The V end lost 0 bases, the J end lost 10 bases, and 9 bases lay between the germline ends.

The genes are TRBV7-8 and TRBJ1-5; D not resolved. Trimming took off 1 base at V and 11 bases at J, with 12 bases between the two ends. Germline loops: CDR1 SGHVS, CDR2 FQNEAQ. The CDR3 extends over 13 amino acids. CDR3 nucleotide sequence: TGTGCCAGCAGCTTAGAGGCGGGTGGGGCCCAGCATTTT. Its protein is CASSLEAGGAQHF. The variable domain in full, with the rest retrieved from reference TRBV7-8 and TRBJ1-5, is GAGVSQSPRYKVAKRGQDVALRCDPISGHVSLFWYQQALGQGPEFLTYFQNEAQLDKSGLPSDRFFAERPEGSVSTLKIQRTQQEDSAVYLCASSLEAGGAQHFGDGTRLSIL.

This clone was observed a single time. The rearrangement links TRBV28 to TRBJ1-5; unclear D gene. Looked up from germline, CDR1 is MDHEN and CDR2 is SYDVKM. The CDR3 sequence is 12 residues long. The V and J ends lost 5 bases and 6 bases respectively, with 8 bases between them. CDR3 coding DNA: TGTGCCAGCAGTCCCTCGCGTCAGCCCCAGCATTTT. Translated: CASSPSRQPQHF. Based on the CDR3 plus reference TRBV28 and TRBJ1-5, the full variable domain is DVKVTQSSRYLVKRTGEKVFLECVQDMDHENMFWYRQDPGLGLRLIYFSYDVKMKEKGDIPEGYSVSREKKERFSLILESASTNQTSMYLCASSPSRQPQHFGDGTRLSIL.

DNA for the CDR3: TGTGCCAGCAGCTTAGGGGGAACAGGGATGGCCGAGCAGTACTTC. Its protein is CASSLGGTGMAEQYF. J is TRBJ2-7 and V is TRBV11-3, with D possibly matching TRBD1 (6 bases). CDR1 and CDR2 (germline): SGHNT, YENEEA. Trimming took off 1 base at V and 6 bases at J, with 16 bases between the two ends. The CDR3 runs to 15 residues.

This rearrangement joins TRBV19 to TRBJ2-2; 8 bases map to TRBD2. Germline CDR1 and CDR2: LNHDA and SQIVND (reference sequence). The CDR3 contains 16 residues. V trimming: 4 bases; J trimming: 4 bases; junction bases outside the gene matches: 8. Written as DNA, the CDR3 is TGTGCCAGTAGTACCCCAGCGGGAGCGGGCACCGGGGAGCTGTTTTTT. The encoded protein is CASSTPAGAGTGELFF.

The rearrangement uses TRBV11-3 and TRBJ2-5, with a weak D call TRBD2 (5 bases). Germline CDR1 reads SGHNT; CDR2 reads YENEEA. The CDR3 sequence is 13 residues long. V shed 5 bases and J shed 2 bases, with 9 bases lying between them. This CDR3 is CASSLRLQETQYF. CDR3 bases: TGTGCCAGCAGCCTCAGACTACAAGAGACCCAGTACTTC.

The CDR3, as DNA: TGTGCTAGTGGGCCGGGACTAGCGGGGCTCACAGATACGCAGTATTTT. Translated, it gives CASGPGLAGLTDTQYF. The chain employs TRBV12-5 and TRBJ2-3; the match to TRBD2 covers 13 bases. Germline CDR1 and CDR2: LGHNT and FRNRAP. V lost 6 bases, J lost 2 bases, and 5 bases stayed unmatched. The CDR3 contains 16 residues.